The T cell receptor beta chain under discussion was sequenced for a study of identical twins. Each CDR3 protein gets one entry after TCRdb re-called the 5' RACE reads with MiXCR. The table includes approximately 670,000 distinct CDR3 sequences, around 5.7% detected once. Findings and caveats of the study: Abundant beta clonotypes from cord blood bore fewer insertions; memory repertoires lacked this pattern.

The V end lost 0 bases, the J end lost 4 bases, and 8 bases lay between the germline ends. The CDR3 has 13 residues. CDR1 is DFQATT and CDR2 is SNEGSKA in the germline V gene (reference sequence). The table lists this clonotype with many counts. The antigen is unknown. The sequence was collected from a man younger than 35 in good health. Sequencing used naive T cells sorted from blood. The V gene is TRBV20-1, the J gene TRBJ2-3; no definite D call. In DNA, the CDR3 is TGCAGTGCTAGAGATGGTTCGCCAGATACGCAGTATTTT. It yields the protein CSARDGSPDTQYF.